The T cell receptor (beta chain) under discussion was sequenced for a study of cytomegalovirus exposure and HLA in healthy donors. The repertoire was sequenced with immunoSEQ multiplex PCR; TCRdb's copy has only in-frame clones and lacks some. The data contain 150,000 or so clones, more than 80% of them singletons. The study drew the donors from its roughly 120-subject validation cohort, separate from the roughly 670-subject first cohort. V shed 0 bases and J shed 8 bases, with 11 bases lying between them. Germline V lookup: CDR1 SGHDT, CDR2 YYEEEE. The CDR3 totals 13 residues. Material: PBMCs. V is TRBV5-6 and J is TRBJ1-1; D remains ambiguous. The receptor comes from a woman aged 25 to 45 in good health and CMV-seropositive. CDR3 amino acids: CASSLGGGPEAFF. CDR3 DNA: TGTGCCAGCAGCTTGGGAGGAGGCCCGGAAGCTTTCTTT.